This TCR beta chain was documented in a study of blood T cells in healthy people across ages. A sample-barcoded 5' primer and a J-beta primer mix were used in a second PCR of about 7 to 12 cycles. TCRdb processed the 5' RACE reads anew with MiXCR; each CDR3 protein has one entry. The sample records some 1,000,000 distinct CDR3 sequences, approximately 25% being singletons. This clonotype came up a few times. The same sample was also used in a study of T cells of mothers and their children.

The TCR was taken from a girl aged 2 to 10 in good health. Sequenced sample: blood.

DNA of the CDR3: TGTGCCAGCAGCCACCCGGGTCAGGTGCGGGGGACAGATACGCAGTATTTT. It codes for CASSHPGQVRGTDTQYF. The rearrangement uses TRBV7-9 and TRBJ2-3, with 7 bases aligning to TRBD2. CDR3 size: 17 residues. The V gene end was trimmed by 5 bases and the J gene end by 3 bases; junction bases not matched to a gene: 14. The germline CDR1 and CDR2 sequences are SEHNR and FQNEAQ (reference sequence).